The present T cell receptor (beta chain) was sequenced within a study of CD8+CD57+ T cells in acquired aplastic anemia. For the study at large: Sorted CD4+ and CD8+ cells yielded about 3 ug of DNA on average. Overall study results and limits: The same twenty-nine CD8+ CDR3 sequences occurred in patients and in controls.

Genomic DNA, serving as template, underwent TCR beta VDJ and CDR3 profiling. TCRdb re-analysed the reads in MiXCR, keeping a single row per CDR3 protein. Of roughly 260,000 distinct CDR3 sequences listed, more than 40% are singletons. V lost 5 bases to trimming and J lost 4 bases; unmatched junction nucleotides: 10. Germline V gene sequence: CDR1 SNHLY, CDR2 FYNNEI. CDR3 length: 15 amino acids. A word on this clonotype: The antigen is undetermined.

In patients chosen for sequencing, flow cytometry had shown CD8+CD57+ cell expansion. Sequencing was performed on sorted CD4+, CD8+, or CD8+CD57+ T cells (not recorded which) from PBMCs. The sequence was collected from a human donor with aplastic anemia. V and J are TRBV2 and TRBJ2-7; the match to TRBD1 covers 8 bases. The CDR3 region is CASSHPARGRYEQYF. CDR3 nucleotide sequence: TGTGCCAGCAGTCACCCCGCCAGGGGGCGTTACGAGCAGTACTTC.